The table lists the clone carrying this TCR beta chain with many counts. As yet, its antigen is unknown. CDR3 length: 16 residues. Deletions cut 0 bases from V and 1 base from J, with 11 bases between. The germline V gene has CDR1 LNHNV and CDR2 YYDKDF (reference sequence). This sample stems from a study of identical twins. Addition of a universal primer site occurred through template switching, and cDNA carried unique molecular identifiers. TCRdb reprocessed the 5' RACE reads via MiXCR and lists one record per CDR3 protein. There are some 96,000 distinct CDR3 sequences in the sample; around 5.5% occur only once, and over 9.5% lies in the top ten. Study observations and caveats: Within beta out-of-frame sequences, the excess sharing observed between twins was weaker.

The gene calls are TRBV15 and TRBJ2-3, with D perhaps being TRBD1 or TRBD2 (5 bases each). This receptor was identified in a woman between 50 and 59 years old in good health. Sequencing was performed on memory T cells sorted from blood. CDR3 sequence (DNA): TGTGCCACCAGCAGAGAATCGGGGCGGGGCACAGATACGCAGTATTTT. This encodes CATSRESGRGTDTQYF.